The text below deals with one TCR beta chain. Its specificity is unknown. Only in-frame clones appear in the TCRdb table, and some are missing; sequencing was by immunoSEQ multiplex PCR. Here the sample spans tens of thousands of clones, approximately 90% being singletons. This CDR3 is built from 13 residues. Germline CDR1 and CDR2: SGHVS and FQNEAQ. V gave up 4 bases and J gave up 0 bases, with 6 bases separating them. The data belong to a study of T cell responses to AZD1222 COVID-19 vaccine. Notes on the study in general: None of the repertoires were sampled until the peak T cell response had passed. Clonal diversity was possibly underestimated; the donors were predominantly white British and more often female. CD4 TCRs linked to vaccination spanned spike, dominating at 160-218 and 743-854. Breadth and depth of Spike-specific TCRs rose after two AZD1222 doses.

The V gene is TRBV7-8, the J gene TRBJ1-1; no reliable D call. The starting material was peripheral blood, obtained 28 days after the second AZD1222 dose. The TCR sequence derives from an adult who received the AZD1222 COVID-19 vaccine. CDR3 protein: CASSSFMNTEAFF. In nucleotides, the CDR3 is TGTGCCAGCAGCTCCTTTATGAACACTGAAGCTTTCTTT.